This TCR beta chain was observed in a study of blood T cell repertoires in COVID-19. Resolution of symptoms, clearance, or two negative PCRs was present in recovered Cohort 3 donors. Trimming removed 4 bases from V and 5 bases from J, with 11 bases in between. The CDR3 loop spans 13 amino acids. Germline CDR1 and CDR2: SGHRS and YFSETQ. Repertoires were generated with immunoSEQ multiplex PCR, while TCRdb's copy carries only in-frame clones and drops some. In the table there are roughly 200,000 clones, 75% to 90% of which are singletons. The source is a man aged 30 to 39 who had recovered from COVID-19. The sequenced sample consisted of PBMCs or T cells enriched from blood (not recorded which). The chain uses TRBV5-1 and TRBJ2-3; D possibly corresponds to TRBD1 (5 bases). CDR3 sequence: CASSPPGLDTQYF. The CDR3 region has the DNA TGCGCCAGCAGCCCCCCAGGGCTAGATACGCAGTATTTT.